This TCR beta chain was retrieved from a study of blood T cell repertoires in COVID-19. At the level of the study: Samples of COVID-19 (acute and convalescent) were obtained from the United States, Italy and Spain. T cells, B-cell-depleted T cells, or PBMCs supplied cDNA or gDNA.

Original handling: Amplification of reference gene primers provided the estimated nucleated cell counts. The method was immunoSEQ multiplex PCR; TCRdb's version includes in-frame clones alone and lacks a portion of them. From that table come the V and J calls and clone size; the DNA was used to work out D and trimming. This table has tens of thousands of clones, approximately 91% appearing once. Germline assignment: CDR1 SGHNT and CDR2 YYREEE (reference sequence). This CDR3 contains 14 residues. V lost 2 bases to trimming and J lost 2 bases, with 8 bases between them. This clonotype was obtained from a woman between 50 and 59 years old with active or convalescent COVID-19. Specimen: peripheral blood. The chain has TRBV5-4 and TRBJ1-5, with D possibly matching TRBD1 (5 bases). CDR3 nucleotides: TGTGCCAGCAGCTTTTGGGGGGGCAATCAGCCCCAGCATTTT. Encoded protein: CASSFWGGNQPQHF.